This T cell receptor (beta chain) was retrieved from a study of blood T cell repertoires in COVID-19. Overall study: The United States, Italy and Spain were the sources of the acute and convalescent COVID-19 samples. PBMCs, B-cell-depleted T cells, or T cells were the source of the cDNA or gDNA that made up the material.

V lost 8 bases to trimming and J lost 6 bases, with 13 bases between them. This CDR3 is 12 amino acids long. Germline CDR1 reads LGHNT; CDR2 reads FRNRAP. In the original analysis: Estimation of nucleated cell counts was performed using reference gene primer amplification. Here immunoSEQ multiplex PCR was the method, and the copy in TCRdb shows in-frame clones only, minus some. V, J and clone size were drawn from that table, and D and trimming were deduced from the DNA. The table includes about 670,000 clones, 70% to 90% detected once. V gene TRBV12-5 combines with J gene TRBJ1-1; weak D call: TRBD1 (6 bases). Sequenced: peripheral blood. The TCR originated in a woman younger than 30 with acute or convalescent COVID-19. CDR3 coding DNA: TGTGCTAGTTACAGGGTGGTATCTGAAGCTTTCTTT. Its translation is CASYRVVSEAFF. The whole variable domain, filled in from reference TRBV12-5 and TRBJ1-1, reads DARVTQTPRHKVTEMGQEVTMRCQPILGHNTVFWYRQTMMQGLELLAYFRNRAPLDDSGMPKDRFSAEMPDATLATLKIQPSEPRDSAVYFCASYRVVSEAFFGQGTRLTVV.